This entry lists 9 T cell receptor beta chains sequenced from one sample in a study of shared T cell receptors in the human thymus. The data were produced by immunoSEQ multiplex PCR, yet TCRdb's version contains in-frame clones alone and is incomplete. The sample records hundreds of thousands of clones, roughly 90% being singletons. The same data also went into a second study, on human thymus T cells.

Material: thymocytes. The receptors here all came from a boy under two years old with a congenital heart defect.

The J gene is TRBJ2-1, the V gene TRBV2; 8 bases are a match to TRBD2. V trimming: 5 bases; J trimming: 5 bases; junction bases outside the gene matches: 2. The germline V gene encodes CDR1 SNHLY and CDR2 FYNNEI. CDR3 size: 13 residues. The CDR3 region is CASSPGGNNEQFF. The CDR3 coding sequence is TGTGCCAGCAGTCCGGGGGGGAACAATGAGCAGTTCTTC.

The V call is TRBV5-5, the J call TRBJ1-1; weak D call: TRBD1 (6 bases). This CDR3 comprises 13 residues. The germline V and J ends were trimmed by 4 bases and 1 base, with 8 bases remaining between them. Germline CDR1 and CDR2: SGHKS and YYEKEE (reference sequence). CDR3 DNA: TGTGCCAGCAGCCGACAGGAGAACACTGAAGCTTTCTTT. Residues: CASSRQENTEAFF.

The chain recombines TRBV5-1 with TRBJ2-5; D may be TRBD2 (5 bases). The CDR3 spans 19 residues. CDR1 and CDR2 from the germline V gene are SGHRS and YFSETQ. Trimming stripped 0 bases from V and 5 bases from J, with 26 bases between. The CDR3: CASSLGPRARQVGEETQYF. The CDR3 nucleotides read TGCGCCAGCAGCTTGGGTCCGCGGGCTCGGCAGGTAGGAGAGGAGACCCAGTACTTC. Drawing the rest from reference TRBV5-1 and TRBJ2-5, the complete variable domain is KAGVTQTPRYLIKTRGQQVTLSCSPISGHRSVSWYQQTPGQGLQFLFEYFSETQRNKGNFPGRFSGRQFSNSRSEMNVSTLELGDSALYLCASSLGPRARQVGEETQYFGPGTRLLVL.

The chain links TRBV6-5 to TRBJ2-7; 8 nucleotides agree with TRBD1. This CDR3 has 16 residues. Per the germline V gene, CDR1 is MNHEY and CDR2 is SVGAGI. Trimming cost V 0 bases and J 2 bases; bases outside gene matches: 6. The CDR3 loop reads CASSYSLDRVTYEQYF. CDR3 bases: TGTGCCAGCAGTTACTCGCTGGACAGGGTAACCTACGAGCAGTACTTC.

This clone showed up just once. The CDR3: CASSFNPSNQPQHF. The CDR3 region has the DNA TGTGCCAGCAGCTTTAATCCTAGCAATCAGCCCCAGCATTTT. J is TRBJ1-5 and V is TRBV5-4; D not certain. Germline loops: CDR1 SGHNT, CDR2 YYREEE (reference sequence). V gave up 2 bases and J gave up 0 bases, with 6 bases separating them. The CDR3 is 14 residues long. Using reference TRBV5-4 and TRBJ1-5 for the parts outside the CDR3, the full variable domain is ETGVTQSPTHLIKTRGQQVTLRCSSQSGHNTVSWYQQALGQGPQFIFQYYREEENGRGNFPPRFSGLQFPNYSSELNVNALELDDSALYLCASSFNPSNQPQHFGDGTRLSIL.

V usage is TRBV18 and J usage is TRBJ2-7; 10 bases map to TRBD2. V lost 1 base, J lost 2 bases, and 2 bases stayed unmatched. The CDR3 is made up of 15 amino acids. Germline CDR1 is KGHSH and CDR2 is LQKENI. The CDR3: CASSPQREGTYEQYF. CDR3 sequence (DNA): TGTGCCAGCTCACCACAGCGGGAGGGAACCTACGAGCAGTACTTC.

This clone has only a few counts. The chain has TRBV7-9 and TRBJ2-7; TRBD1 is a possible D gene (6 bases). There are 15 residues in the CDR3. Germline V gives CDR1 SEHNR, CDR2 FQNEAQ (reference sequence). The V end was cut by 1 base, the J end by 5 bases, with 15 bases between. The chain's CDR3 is CASSLGTQGNDEQYF. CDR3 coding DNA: TGTGCCAGCAGCTTAGGTACTCAGGGGAACGACGAGCAGTACTTC.

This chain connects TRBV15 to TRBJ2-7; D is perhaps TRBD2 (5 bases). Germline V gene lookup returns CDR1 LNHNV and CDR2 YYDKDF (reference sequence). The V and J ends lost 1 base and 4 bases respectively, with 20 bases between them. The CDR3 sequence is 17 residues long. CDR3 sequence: CATSRGGLIPFKYEQYF. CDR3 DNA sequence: TGTGCCACCAGCAGAGGCGGGCTGATACCCTTTAAGTACGAGCAGTACTTC.

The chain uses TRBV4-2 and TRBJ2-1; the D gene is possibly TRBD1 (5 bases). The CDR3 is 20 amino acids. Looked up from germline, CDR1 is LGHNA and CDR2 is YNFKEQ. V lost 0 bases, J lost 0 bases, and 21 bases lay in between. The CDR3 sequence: CASSQEWRLQGGPSYNEQFF. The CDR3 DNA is TGTGCCAGCAGCCAAGAATGGCGCTTGCAGGGCGGTCCCTCCTACAATGAGCAGTTCTTC.